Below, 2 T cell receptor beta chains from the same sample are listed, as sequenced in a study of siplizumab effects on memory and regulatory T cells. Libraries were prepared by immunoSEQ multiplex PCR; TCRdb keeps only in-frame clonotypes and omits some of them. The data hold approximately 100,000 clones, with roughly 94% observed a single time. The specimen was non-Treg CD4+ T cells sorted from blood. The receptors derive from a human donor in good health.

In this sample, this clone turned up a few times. The CDR3: CASSVQGYGGELFF. CDR3 DNA: TGTGCCAGCAGTGTACAGGGTTATGGCGGGGAGCTGTTTTTT. The chain couples TRBV25-1 to TRBJ2-2, with D maybe TRBD1 (6 bases). The CDR3 consists of 14 residues. Germline CDR1 and CDR2: MGHDK and SYGVNS. The V end was cut by 4 bases, the J end by 7 bases, with 13 bases between.

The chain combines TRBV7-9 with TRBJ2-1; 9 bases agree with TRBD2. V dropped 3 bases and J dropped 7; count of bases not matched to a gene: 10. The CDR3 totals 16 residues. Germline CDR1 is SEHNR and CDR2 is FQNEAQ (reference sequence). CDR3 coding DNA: TGTGCCAGCAGCTTTTATAGCGGGAGAAGGTTGAATGAGCAGTTCTTC. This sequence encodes CASSFYSGRRLNEQFF.